What follows are 25 T cell receptor beta chains derived from one specimen sequenced in a study of T cell responses to AZD1222 COVID-19 vaccine. The method was immunoSEQ multiplex PCR; TCRdb's version includes in-frame clones alone and lacks a portion of them. This repertoire shows 100,000 or so clones, 90% to 95% found once; its top ten account for approximately 4.9%. Material: peripheral blood, obtained on day 0 of AZD1222 vaccination. All receptors come from an adult in good health.

The rearrangement uses TRBV7-2 and TRBJ1-4; D is undetermined. V lost 0 bases, J lost 11 bases, and 16 bases lay in between. CDR1 is SGHTA and CDR2 is FQGNSA in the germline V gene. The CDR3 totals 15 residues. The CDR3 region has the DNA TGTGCCAGCAGCTTAGCGGATTTGGGAGATTCCAAACTGTTTTTT. Translated, it gives CASSLADLGDSKLFF. Using reference TRBV7-2 and TRBJ1-4 for the parts outside the CDR3, the full variable domain is GAGVSQSPSNKVTEKGKDVELRCDPISGHTALYWYRQSLGQGLEFLIYFQGNSAPDKSGLPSDRFSAERTGGSVSTLTIQRTQQEDSAVYLCASSLADLGDSKLFFGSGTQLSVL.

This sequence joins TRBV19 and TRBJ1-5; a weak D match, TRBD1 (5 bases). Trimming stripped 3 bases from V and 2 bases from J, with 17 bases between. From germline, CDR1 is LNHDA and CDR2 SQIVND (reference sequence). The CDR3 runs to 17 residues. This CDR3 is CASSIPGHTIGNQPQHF. The DNA for the CDR3 is TGTGCCAGTAGTATCCCCGGACATACTATTGGCAATCAGCCCCAGCATTTT.

This chain connects TRBV7-8 to TRBJ2-3, with TRBD2 as a possible D gene (5 bases). Germline loops: CDR1 SGHVS, CDR2 FQNEAQ. V was clipped by 1 base and J by 2 bases, with 10 bases between them. This CDR3 is 15 amino acids long. The chain's CDR3 is CASSLGGRPTDTQYF. In DNA form, the CDR3 reads TGTGCCAGCAGCTTAGGTGGGAGACCCACAGATACGCAGTATTTT.

The chain employs TRBV2 and TRBJ2-7; D remains unclear. Trimming removed 8 bases from V and 0 bases from J, with 11 bases in between. The CDR3 is 13 residues long. Germline V CDR1 and CDR2: SNHLY, FYNNEI. CDR3 loop: CASLDKSSYEQYF. The CDR3 nucleotides read TGTGCCAGCCTAGATAAGAGCTCCTACGAGCAGTACTTC.

The rearrangement joins TRBV6-4 to TRBJ1-5; D perhaps matches TRBD1 (6 bases). V lost 0 bases to trimming and J lost 5 bases, with 11 bases between them. The CDR3 runs to 15 residues. Germline V gives CDR1 MRHNA, CDR2 SNTAGT. In DNA form, the CDR3 reads TGTGCCAGCAGTGACTCTGGACAGAAGCATCAGCCCCAGCATTTT. Amino acid sequence: CASSDSGQKHQPQHF.

The chain combines TRBV4-1 with TRBJ2-7; D is uncertain. This CDR3 is 13 amino acids long. Trimming removed 3 bases at V and 4 bases at J, with 10 bases between. The germline V gene encodes CDR1 MGHRA and CDR2 YSYEKL. DNA of the CDR3: TGCGCCAGCAGCCACCGCGCAGATTACGAGCAGTACTTC. Protein product: CASSHRADYEQYF.

The J gene is TRBJ2-1, the V gene TRBV27, with 9 bases fitting TRBD2. This CDR3 is 17 amino acids long. V shed 8 bases, J shed 8 bases, and the junction held 19 bases outside the gene matches. CDR1 and CDR2 from the germline V gene are MNHEY and SMNVEV (reference sequence). CDR3 sequence: CASANPALAGFIDEQFF. DNA for the CDR3: TGTGCCAGCGCCAATCCCGCCCTAGCGGGGTTTATCGATGAGCAGTTCTTC.

The chain couples TRBV7-2 to TRBJ1-2; tentative D call: TRBD1 (6 bases). Looked up from germline, CDR1 is SGHTA and CDR2 is FQGNSA. Trimming left V 1 base short and J 3 bases short, with 9 bases between. CDR3 length equals 14 residues. CDR3 loop: CASSLGQGHYGYTF. For the CDR3, the DNA is TGTGCCAGCAGCTTAGGGCAGGGGCACTATGGCTACACCTTC.

The chain links TRBV19 to TRBJ1-2; possible D gene TRBD1, 6 bases. The CDR3 is made up of 15 amino acids. Germline CDR1 and CDR2: LNHDA and SQIVND (reference sequence). V was pared by 5 bases and J by 4 bases, with 17 bases between. CDR3 sequence reads: CASSVQGTGRYGYTF. The DNA for the CDR3 is TGTGCCAGTAGTGTCCAAGGCACAGGGCGCTATGGCTACACCTTC.

The chain recombines TRBV11-1 with TRBJ2-5, with a tentative D call TRBD1 (6 bases). Germline values: CDR1 SGHAT, CDR2 FQDESV (reference sequence). Deletions cut 5 bases from V and 5 bases from J, with 9 bases between. This CDR3 has 12 amino acids. CDR3 sequence: CASSPRGETQYF. The CDR3 DNA is TGTGCCAGCAGCCCTAGGGGGGAGACCCAGTACTTC.

This chain connects TRBV16 to TRBJ1-2; D not resolved. V gave up 2 bases and J gave up 3 bases, with 4 bases separating them. This CDR3 is built from 12 residues. Germline V gene lookup returns CDR1 KGHSY and CDR2 FQNENV. CDR3 region: CASSQIYYGYTF. CDR3 nucleotide sequence: TGTGCCAGCAGCCAAATCTACTATGGCTACACCTTC.

The V gene is TRBV6-5, the J gene TRBJ1-4; TRBD1 matches at 7 bases. V lost 8 bases to trimming and J lost 4 bases; unmatched junction nucleotides: 4. There are 13 residues in the CDR3. Germline lookup yields CDR1 MNHEY and CDR2 SVGAGI. Here the CDR3 reads CASSGQYNEKLFF. Here the CDR3 DNA reads TGTGCCAGCTCGGGACAGTATAATGAAAAACTGTTTTTT.

V and J are TRBV29-1 and TRBJ1-4; the D gene is possibly TRBD1 (6 bases). Germline CDR1 SQVTM, CDR2 ANQGSEA. CDR3 length: 14 amino acids. V was cut by 7 bases and J by 5 bases, with 17 bases left in between. The CDR3 DNA sequence: TGCAGCGCTGGTGCGGGGGGCGAAAATGAAAAACTGTTTTTT. It yields the protein CSAGAGGENEKLFF.

The V gene is TRBV27, the J gene TRBJ2-3, with D tentatively TRBD1 or TRBD2 (5 bases each). The germline CDR1 and CDR2 sequences are MNHEY and SMNVEV (reference sequence). The germline V and J ends were trimmed by 4 bases and 2 bases, with 13 bases remaining between them. The CDR3 spans 15 residues. DNA for the CDR3: TGTGCCAGCAGTTCCCCCCGGGACGCCACAGATACGCAGTATTTT. It encodes CASSSPRDATDTQYF.

J is TRBJ2-3 and V is TRBV4-1; TRBD2 matches at 8 bases. Germline CDR1 MGHRA, CDR2 YSYEKL. The V segment lost 4 bases and the J segment 0 bases; nucleotides outside the gene matches: 3. The CDR3 covers 15 residues. The CDR3 sequence is CASSPSGSSTDTQYF. The CDR3 coding sequence is TGCGCCAGCAGCCCTAGCGGGTCTAGCACAGATACGCAGTATTTT.

The chain has TRBV7-2 and TRBJ2-5; D ambiguous. V lost 1 base and J 5 bases, leaving 8 bases between the germline ends. From germline, CDR1 is SGHTA and CDR2 FQGNSA. The CDR3 runs 13 residues. The CDR3, as DNA: TGTGCCAGCAGCTTAGGGTTCGGGGAGACCCAGTACTTC. It specifies CASSLGFGETQYF.

This clone was seen only once. The chain recombines TRBV9 with TRBJ1-5, with TRBD1 identical over 9 bases. Unmatched junction bases numbered 3, after V lost 0 bases and J lost 2 bases. The CDR3 sequence is 16 residues long. The germline V gene encodes CDR1 SGDLS and CDR2 YYNGEE. CDR3 coding DNA: TGTGCCAGCAGCGTAGGGGACAGGGAGGGCAATCAGCCCCAGCATTTT. It translates to CASSVGDREGNQPQHF.

The chain recombines TRBV6-5 with TRBJ1-1, with 8 bases identical to TRBD1. This CDR3 spans 14 amino acids. The V gene's germline CDR1 is MNHEY and CDR2 SVGAGI. J lost 7 bases, V lost 6 bases, and 10 bases had no gene match. The CDR3 protein is CASSARGRGNEAFF. The CDR3 bases are TGTGCCAGCAGCGCCAGGGGGCGCGGTAATGAAGCTTTCTTT.

The rearrangement uses TRBV30 and TRBJ2-7; maybe TRBD1 (5 bases). In germline, CDR1 is GTSNPN, CDR2 SVGIG (reference sequence). V lost 0 bases and J lost 3, with 15 bases in between. The CDR3 covers 15 residues. The CDR3 DNA follows: TGTGCCTGGAGTGTCTTGACAGAGTCGCGCTACGAGCAGTACTTC. This gives the protein CAWSVLTESRYEQYF.

V and J are TRBV2 and TRBJ1-1, with 7 bases lining up with TRBD1. Trimming took 2 bases from V and 9 from J; bases not matched to a gene: 12. The CDR3 runs 15 residues. Germline assignment: CDR1 SNHLY and CDR2 FYNNEI. DNA of the CDR3: TGTGCCAGCAGTGAAAAGGGGGCCCTGAAGACTCAAGCTTTCTTT. Its protein is CASSEKGALKTQAFF.

The V gene is TRBV27, the J gene TRBJ1-5, with D uncertain. The V gene lost 2 bases and the J gene lost 0 bases, with 11 bases spanning the gap. CDR1 and CDR2 from the germline V gene are MNHEY and SMNVEV (reference sequence). The CDR3 has 16 residues. CDR3 DNA: TGTGCCAGCAGTTTACGCACCCCTTATAGCAATCAGCCCCAGCATTTT. This translates into CASSLRTPYSNQPQHF.

About this clone: The identical CDR3 is also encoded by other nucleotide sequences in the sample. The chain recombines TRBV7-2 with TRBJ1-5; D gene unclear. Trimming shortened V by 0 bases and J by 0 bases, and 3 bases separated the two germline ends. CDR3 size: 14 residues. From germline, CDR1 is SGHTA and CDR2 FQGNSA. In DNA, the CDR3 is TGTGCCAGCAGCTTAGCCGGTAGCAATCAGCCCCAGCATTTT. Protein: CASSLAGSNQPQHF. The whole variable domain, remainder taken from reference TRBV7-2 and TRBJ1-5, is GAGVSQSPSNKVTEKGKDVELRCDPISGHTALYWYRQSLGQGLEFLIYFQGNSAPDKSGLPSDRFSAERTGGSVSTLTIQRTQQEDSAVYLCASSLAGSNQPQHFGDGTRLSIL.

The V and J genes are TRBV7-9 and TRBJ1-1; D perhaps matches TRBD1 (6 bases). CDR1 is SEHNR and CDR2 is FQNEAQ in the germline V gene (reference sequence). The CDR3 covers 14 residues. Trimming cost V 1 base and J 3 bases, with 9 bases left between them. The CDR3 here is CASSLGGAHTEAFF. In DNA form, the CDR3 reads TGTGCCAGCAGCTTAGGGGGGGCTCACACTGAAGCTTTCTTT. Full variable domain (missing parts from reference TRBV7-9 and TRBJ1-1): DTGVSQNPRHKITKRGQNVTFRCDPISEHNRLYWYRQTLGQGPEFLTYFQNEAQLEKSRLLSDRFSAERPKGSFSTLEIQRTEQGDSAMYLCASSLGGAHTEAFFGQGTRLTVV.

This sequence joins TRBV29-1 and TRBJ2-7, with D unclear. This CDR3 spans 12 amino acids. The V end lost 7 bases, the J end lost 2 bases, and 12 bases lay between the germline ends. CDR1 and CDR2 from the germline V gene are SQVTM and ANQGSEA. The CDR3 protein is CSGTTDPYEQYF. Written as DNA, the CDR3 is TGCAGCGGCACCACAGATCCCTACGAGCAGTACTTC.

V gene TRBV2 combines with J gene TRBJ2-5, with D possibly being TRBD1 (8 bases). This CDR3 spans 13 amino acids. CDR1 and CDR2 from the germline V gene are SNHLY and FYNNEI. For the CDR3, the DNA is TGTGCTGCACAGGGGGGGGCGAAGGAGACCCAGTACTTC. Protein: CAAQGGAKETQYF. The complete variable domain, with remaining parts taken from reference TRBV2 and TRBJ2-5, reads EPEVTQTPSHQVTQMGQEVILRCVPISNHLYFYWYRQILGQKVEFLVSFYNNEISEKSEIFDDQFSVERPDGSNFTLKIRSTKLEDSAMYFCAAQGGAKETQYFGPGTRLLVL.